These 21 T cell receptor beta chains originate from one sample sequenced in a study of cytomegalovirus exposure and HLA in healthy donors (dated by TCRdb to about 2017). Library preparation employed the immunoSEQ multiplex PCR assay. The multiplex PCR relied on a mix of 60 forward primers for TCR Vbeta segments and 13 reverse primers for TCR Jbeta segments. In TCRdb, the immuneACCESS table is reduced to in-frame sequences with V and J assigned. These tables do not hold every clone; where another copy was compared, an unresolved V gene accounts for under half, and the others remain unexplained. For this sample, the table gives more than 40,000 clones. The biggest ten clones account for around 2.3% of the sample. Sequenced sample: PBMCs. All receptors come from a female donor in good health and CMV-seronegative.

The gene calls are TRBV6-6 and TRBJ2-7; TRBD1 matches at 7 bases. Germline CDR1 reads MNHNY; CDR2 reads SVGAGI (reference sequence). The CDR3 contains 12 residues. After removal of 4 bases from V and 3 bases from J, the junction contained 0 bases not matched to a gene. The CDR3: CASSSGGYEQYF. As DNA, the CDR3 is TGTGCCAGCAGTTCAGGGGGCTACGAGCAGTACTTC.

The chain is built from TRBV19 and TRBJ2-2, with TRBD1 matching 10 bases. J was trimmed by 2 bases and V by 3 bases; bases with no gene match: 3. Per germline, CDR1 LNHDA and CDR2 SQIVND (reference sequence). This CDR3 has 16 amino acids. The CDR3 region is CASSIRDRGNTGELFF. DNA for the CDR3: TGTGCCAGTAGTATCCGGGACAGGGGAAACACCGGGGAGCTGTTTTTT.

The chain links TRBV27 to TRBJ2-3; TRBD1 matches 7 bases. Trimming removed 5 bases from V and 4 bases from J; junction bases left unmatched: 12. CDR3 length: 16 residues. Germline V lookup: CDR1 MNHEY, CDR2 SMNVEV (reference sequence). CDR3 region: CASSTRTGGRADTQYF. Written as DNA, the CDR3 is TGTGCCAGCAGTACCCGGACAGGCGGCCGCGCAGATACGCAGTATTTT.

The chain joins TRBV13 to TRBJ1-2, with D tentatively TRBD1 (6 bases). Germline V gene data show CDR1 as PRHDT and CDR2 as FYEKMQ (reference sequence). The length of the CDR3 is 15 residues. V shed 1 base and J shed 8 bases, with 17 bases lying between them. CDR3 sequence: CASSLERWDTAGYTF. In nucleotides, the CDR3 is TGTGCCAGCAGCTTAGAACGTTGGGACACCGCCGGCTACACCTTC.

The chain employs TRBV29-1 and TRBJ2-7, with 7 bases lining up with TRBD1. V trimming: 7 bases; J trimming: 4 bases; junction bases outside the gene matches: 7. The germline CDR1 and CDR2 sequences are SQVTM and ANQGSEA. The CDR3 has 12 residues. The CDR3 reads CSAGQAEYEQYF. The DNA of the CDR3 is TGCAGCGCCGGACAGGCTGAATACGAGCAGTACTTC.

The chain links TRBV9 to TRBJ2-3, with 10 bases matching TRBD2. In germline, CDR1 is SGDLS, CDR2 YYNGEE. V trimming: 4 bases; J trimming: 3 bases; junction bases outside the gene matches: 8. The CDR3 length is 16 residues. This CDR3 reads CASSPLLAGLTDTQYF. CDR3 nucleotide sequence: TGTGCCAGCAGCCCCCTACTAGCGGGGCTTACAGATACGCAGTATTTT.

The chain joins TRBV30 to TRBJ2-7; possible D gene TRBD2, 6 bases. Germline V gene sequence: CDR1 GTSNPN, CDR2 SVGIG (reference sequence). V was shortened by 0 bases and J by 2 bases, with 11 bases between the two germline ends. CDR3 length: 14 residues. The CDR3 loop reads CAWSVWDFAYEQYF. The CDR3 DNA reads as TGTGCCTGGAGTGTATGGGACTTCGCCTACGAGCAGTACTTC.

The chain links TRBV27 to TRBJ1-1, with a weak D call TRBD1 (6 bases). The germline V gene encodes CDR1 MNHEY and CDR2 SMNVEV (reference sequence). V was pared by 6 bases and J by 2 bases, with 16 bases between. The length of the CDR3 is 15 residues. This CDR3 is CASSPLQGVNTEAFF. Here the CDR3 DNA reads TGTGCCAGCAGCCCATTACAGGGAGTTAACACTGAAGCTTTCTTT.

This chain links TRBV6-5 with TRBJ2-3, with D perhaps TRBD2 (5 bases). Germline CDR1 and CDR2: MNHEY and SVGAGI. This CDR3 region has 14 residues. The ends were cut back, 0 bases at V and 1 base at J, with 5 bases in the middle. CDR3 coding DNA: TGTGCCAGCAGTTACTCTAGCGGCACAGATACGCAGTATTTT. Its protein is CASSYSSGTDTQYF.

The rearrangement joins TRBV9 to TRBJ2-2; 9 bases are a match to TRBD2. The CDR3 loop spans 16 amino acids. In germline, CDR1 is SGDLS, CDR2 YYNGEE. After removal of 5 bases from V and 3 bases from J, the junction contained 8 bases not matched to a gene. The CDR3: CASSGGGAADTGELFF. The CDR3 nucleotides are TGTGCCAGCAGTGGCGGGGGGGCCGCGGACACCGGGGAGCTGTTTTTT.

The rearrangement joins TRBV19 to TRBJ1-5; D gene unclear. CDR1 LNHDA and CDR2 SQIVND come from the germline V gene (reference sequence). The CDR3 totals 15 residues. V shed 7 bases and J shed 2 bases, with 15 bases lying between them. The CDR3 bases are TGTGCCAGTACTCTAGTATCGGCAGGCAATCAGCCCCAGCATTTT. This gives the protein CASTLVSAGNQPQHF.

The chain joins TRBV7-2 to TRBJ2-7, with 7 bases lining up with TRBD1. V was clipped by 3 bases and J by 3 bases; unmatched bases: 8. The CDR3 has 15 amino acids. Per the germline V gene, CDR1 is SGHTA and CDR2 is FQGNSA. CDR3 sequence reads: CASSFTWTGGYEQYF. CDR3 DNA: TGTGCCAGCAGCTTCACGTGGACAGGCGGCTACGAGCAGTACTTC.

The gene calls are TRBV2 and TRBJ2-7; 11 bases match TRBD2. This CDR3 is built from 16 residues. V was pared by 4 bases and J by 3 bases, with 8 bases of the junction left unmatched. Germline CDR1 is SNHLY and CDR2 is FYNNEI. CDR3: CASSALAGGLIYEQYF. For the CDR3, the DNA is TGTGCCAGCAGTGCGCTAGCGGGGGGCTTAATCTACGAGCAGTACTTC.

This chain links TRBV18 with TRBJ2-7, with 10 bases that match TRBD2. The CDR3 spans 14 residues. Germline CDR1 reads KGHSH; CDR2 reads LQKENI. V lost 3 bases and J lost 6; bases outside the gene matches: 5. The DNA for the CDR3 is TGTGCCAGCTCACCGAAGCGGGAGGGACGCGAGCAGTACTTC. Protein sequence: CASSPKREGREQYF.

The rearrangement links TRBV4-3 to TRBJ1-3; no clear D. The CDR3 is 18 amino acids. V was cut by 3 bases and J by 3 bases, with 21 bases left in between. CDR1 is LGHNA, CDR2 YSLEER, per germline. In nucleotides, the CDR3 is TGCGCCAGCAGCCAGCAAAATGAGTTCCAGGCTTATGGAAACACCATATATTTT. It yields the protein CASSQQNEFQAYGNTIYF.

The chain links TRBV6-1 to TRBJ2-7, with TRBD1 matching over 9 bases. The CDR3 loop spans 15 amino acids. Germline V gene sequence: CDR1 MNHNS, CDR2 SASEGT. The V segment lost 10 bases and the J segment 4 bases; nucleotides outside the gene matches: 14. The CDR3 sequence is CATRRGGTGPYEQYF. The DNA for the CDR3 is TGTGCCACCCGAAGGGGGGGGACAGGGCCGTACGAGCAGTACTTC.

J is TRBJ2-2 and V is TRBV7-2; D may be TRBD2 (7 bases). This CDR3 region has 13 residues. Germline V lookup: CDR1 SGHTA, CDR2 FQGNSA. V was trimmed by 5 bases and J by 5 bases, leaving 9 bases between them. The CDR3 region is CASSGGATGELFF. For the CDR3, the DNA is TGTGCCAGCAGCGGGGGGGCTACCGGGGAGCTGTTTTTT.

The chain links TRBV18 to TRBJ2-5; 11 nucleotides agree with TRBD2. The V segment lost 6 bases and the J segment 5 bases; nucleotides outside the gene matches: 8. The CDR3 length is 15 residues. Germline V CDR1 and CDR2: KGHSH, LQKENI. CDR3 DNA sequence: TGTGCCAGCTCCGAGACTAGCGGGATGGAGGAGACCCAGTACTTC. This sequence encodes CASSETSGMEETQYF.

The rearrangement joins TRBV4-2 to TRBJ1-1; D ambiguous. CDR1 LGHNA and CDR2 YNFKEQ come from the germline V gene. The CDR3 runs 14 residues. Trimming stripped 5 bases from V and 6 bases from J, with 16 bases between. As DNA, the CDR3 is TGTGCCAGCAGCTCACAAGGAGGGTCGGCTGAAGCTTTCTTT. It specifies CASSSQGGSAEAFF.

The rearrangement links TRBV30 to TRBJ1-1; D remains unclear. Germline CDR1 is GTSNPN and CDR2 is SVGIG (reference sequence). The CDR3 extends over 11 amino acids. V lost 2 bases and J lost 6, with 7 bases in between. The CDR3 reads CAWSHGSEAFF. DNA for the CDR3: TGTGCCTGGAGTCACGGGTCTGAAGCTTTCTTT.

The CDR3: CASSRRESSGRASETQYF. The CDR3 DNA reads TGCGCCAGCAGCCGGCGAGAATCTAGCGGGAGGGCCTCGGAGACCCAGTACTTC. The chain employs TRBV4-1 and TRBJ2-5; 12 bases line up with TRBD2. Germline lookup yields CDR1 MGHRA and CDR2 YSYEKL. This CDR3 has 18 amino acids. The junction had 14 bases not matched to a gene; V was cut back by 4 bases and J by 5 bases.